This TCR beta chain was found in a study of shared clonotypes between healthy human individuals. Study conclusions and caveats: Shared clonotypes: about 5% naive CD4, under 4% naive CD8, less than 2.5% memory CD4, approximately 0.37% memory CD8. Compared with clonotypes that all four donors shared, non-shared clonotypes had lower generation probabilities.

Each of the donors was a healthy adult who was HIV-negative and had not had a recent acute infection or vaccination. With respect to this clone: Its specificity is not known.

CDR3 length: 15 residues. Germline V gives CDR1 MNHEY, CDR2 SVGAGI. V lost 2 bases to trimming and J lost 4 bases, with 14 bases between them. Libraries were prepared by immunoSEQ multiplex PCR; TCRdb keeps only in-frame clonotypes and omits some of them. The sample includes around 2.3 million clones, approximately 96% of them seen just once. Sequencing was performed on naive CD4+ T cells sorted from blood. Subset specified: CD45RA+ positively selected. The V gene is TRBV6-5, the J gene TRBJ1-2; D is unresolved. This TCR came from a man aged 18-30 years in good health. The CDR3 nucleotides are TGTGCCAGCAGTTACGGAGCAGGCGCGGGCTATGGCTACACCTTC. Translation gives CASSYGAGAGYGYTF.